Listed below are T cell receptor beta chains from one sample, sequenced in a study of metastatic and nonmetastatic thyroid tumors. Through MiXCR, TCRdb re-clonotyped the PCR reads. The table includes about 5,500 clones, around 27% detected once. Sequenced input: adjacent normal tissue. These receptors were collected from a female donor with papillary thyroid cancer or a benign thyroid nodule (not recorded which). Some clones in this sample may be carry-over from other donors' samples. The CDR3 runs from the conserved cysteine through the conserved F or W. Fields, in order: D gene, V gene, J gene, clone size, CDR3 length, CDR3 DNA, CDR3 protein. D genes are given only for firm matches. Where a row states a size, it is once, few, many or the class of an expanded clone; other rows omit it.

d_call: -
v_call: TRBV19
j_call: TRBJ2-7
clone_size: large
cdr3_length: 14
cdr3_nt: TGTGCCAGTAGAGATGGGACACGCTCCTACGAGCAGTACTTC
cdr3_aa: CASRDGTRSYEQYF

d_call: TRBD1
v_call: TRBV10-3
j_call: TRBJ2-7
clone_size: few
cdr3_length: 15
cdr3_nt: TGTGCCATCAGTACCCTCAGGGGGACCTCCTACGAGCAGTACTTC
cdr3_aa: CAISTLRGTSYEQYF

d_call: TRBD1
v_call: TRBV6-6
j_call: TRBJ1-1
clone_size: -
cdr3_length: 18
cdr3_nt: TGTGCCAGCAGTTACTCCTGGACAGGGGGCGCCGGGAACACTGAAGCTTTCTTT
cdr3_aa: CASSYSWTGGAGNTEAFF

d_call: -
v_call: TRBV12-3/TRBV12-4
j_call: TRBJ1-2
clone_size: few
cdr3_length: 12
cdr3_nt: TGTGCCAGCAGTTTTCAAACCGAGGGCTACACCTTC
cdr3_aa: CASSFQTEGYTF

d_call: -
v_call: TRBV2
j_call: TRBJ1-2
clone_size: large
cdr3_length: 15
cdr3_nt: TGTGCCAGCAGTGTGGGCACGGTCGGGATTTATGGCTACACCTTC
cdr3_aa: CASSVGTVGIYGYTF

d_call: TRBD1
v_call: TRBV12-3/TRBV12-4
j_call: TRBJ1-5
clone_size: few
cdr3_length: 15
cdr3_nt: TGTGCCAGCAGTTCGGGGGACAGGGGGAGTCAGCCCCAGCATTTT
cdr3_aa: CASSSGDRGSQPQHF

d_call: -
v_call: TRBV20-1
j_call: TRBJ2-3
clone_size: -
cdr3_length: 13
cdr3_nt: TGCAGTGCTAGGGGGGGAAGCACAGATACGCAGTATTTT
cdr3_aa: CSARGGSTDTQYF

d_call: -
v_call: TRBV4-1
j_call: TRBJ1-6
clone_size: many
cdr3_length: 12
cdr3_nt: TGCGCCAGCAGCCAGGGTAATTCACCCCTCCACTTT
cdr3_aa: CASSQGNSPLHF

d_call: -
v_call: TRBV9
j_call: TRBJ1-6
clone_size: medium-sized
cdr3_length: 14
cdr3_nt: TGTGCCAGCAGCGTAAGGGTGGGTAATTCACCCCTCCACTTT
cdr3_aa: CASSVRVGNSPLHF

d_call: -
v_call: TRBV6-6
j_call: TRBJ1-2
clone_size: few
cdr3_length: 13
cdr3_nt: TGTGCCAGCAGTTACGGGGCAGCCGGTGGCTACACCTTC
cdr3_aa: CASSYGAAGGYTF

d_call: TRBD1
v_call: TRBV6-1
j_call: TRBJ2-7
clone_size: few
cdr3_length: 14
cdr3_nt: TGCGCCAGCAGAGATACCGGGACAGCATACGAGCAGTACTTC
cdr3_aa: CASRDTGTAYEQYF

d_call: -
v_call: TRBV5-1
j_call: TRBJ2-5
clone_size: once
cdr3_length: 13
cdr3_nt: TGCGCCAGCAGCTCTTCAGGGTATGAGACCCAGTACTTC
cdr3_aa: CASSSSGYETQYF

d_call: -
v_call: TRBV7-9
j_call: TRBJ1-2
clone_size: -
cdr3_length: 14
cdr3_nt: TGTGCCAGCAGCTCAAGCGGGGCTAACTATGGCTACACCTTC
cdr3_aa: CASSSSGANYGYTF

d_call: -
v_call: TRBV7-2
j_call: TRBJ2-7
clone_size: -
cdr3_length: 15
cdr3_nt: TGTGCCAGCAGCTTTAGGACCGAAAGAGCCTACGAGCAGTACTTC
cdr3_aa: CASSFRTERAYEQYF

d_call: -
v_call: TRBV11-2
j_call: TRBJ1-2
clone_size: medium-sized
cdr3_length: 13
cdr3_nt: TGTGCCAGCAGCTTCTCAGGGGTGCGAAGCTACACCTTC
cdr3_aa: CASSFSGVRSYTF

d_call: -
v_call: TRBV7-9
j_call: TRBJ1-2
clone_size: -
cdr3_length: 14
cdr3_nt: TGTGCCAGCAGCCCTTCGGCAACGAACTATGGCTACACCTTC
cdr3_aa: CASSPSATNYGYTF

d_call: TRBD2
v_call: TRBV7-9
j_call: TRBJ2-5
clone_size: medium-sized
cdr3_length: 14
cdr3_nt: TGTGCCAGCAGCTTACTAGCGGGAGGAGAGACCCAGTACTTC
cdr3_aa: CASSLLAGGETQYF

d_call: TRBD1
v_call: TRBV29-1
j_call: TRBJ2-3
clone_size: medium-sized
cdr3_length: 13
cdr3_nt: TGCAGCGTACCGGGACAGGGGGCAGATACGCAGTATTTT
cdr3_aa: CSVPGQGADTQYF

d_call: -
v_call: TRBV11-1
j_call: TRBJ2-1
clone_size: -
cdr3_length: 15
cdr3_nt: TGTGCCAGCAGCCCAGAGGCGGATTCCTACAATGAGCAGTTCTTC
cdr3_aa: CASSPEADSYNEQFF

d_call: TRBD1
v_call: TRBV5-1
j_call: TRBJ2-1
clone_size: -
cdr3_length: 13
cdr3_nt: TGCGCCAGCAGCTTGGACAGGGGGTATGAGCAGTTCTTC
cdr3_aa: CASSLDRGYEQFF

d_call: -
v_call: TRBV7-2
j_call: TRBJ2-1
clone_size: -
cdr3_length: 15
cdr3_nt: TGTGCCAGCAGCTTAGGGCTACAACCGTCCAATGAGCAGTTCTTC
cdr3_aa: CASSLGLQPSNEQFF

d_call: -
v_call: TRBV3-1
j_call: TRBJ2-1
clone_size: -
cdr3_length: 13
cdr3_nt: TGTGCCAGCAGCCGGGGGCGTAACAATGAGCAGTTCTTC
cdr3_aa: CASSRGRNNEQFF

d_call: -
v_call: TRBV28
j_call: TRBJ1-5
clone_size: -
cdr3_length: 15
cdr3_nt: TGTGCCAGCAGTTACTCTGCCGGGGGCGGTCAGCCCCAGCATTTT
cdr3_aa: CASSYSAGGGQPQHF

d_call: -
v_call: TRBV10-3
j_call: TRBJ2-2
clone_size: -
cdr3_length: 15
cdr3_nt: TGTGCCATCAGTGAAGGCAGTCAGTACACCGGGGAGCTGTTTTTT
cdr3_aa: CAISEGSQYTGELFF

d_call: -
v_call: TRBV20-1
j_call: TRBJ1-2
clone_size: few
cdr3_length: 14
cdr3_nt: TGCAGTGCTAGTCCGCTAGAGTATTCGGGTGGCTACACCTTC
cdr3_aa: CSASPLEYSGGYTF

d_call: -
v_call: TRBV24-1
j_call: TRBJ2-5
clone_size: -
cdr3_length: 15
cdr3_nt: TGTGCCACCAGTGAGGAAGGGCCGAACCAAGATACCCAGTACTTC
cdr3_aa: CATSEEGPNQDTQYF

d_call: -
v_call: TRBV9
j_call: TRBJ1-1
clone_size: few
cdr3_length: 15
cdr3_nt: TGTGCCAGCAGCCCGGGGACTTCCCTAAACACTGAAGCTTTCTTT
cdr3_aa: CASSPGTSLNTEAFF

d_call: TRBD2
v_call: TRBV7-6
j_call: TRBJ2-5
clone_size: medium-sized
cdr3_length: 19
cdr3_nt: TGTGCCAGCAGCCCTCGAGGACTAGCGGAGTCTTCCTCTACGGAGACCCAGTACTTC
cdr3_aa: CASSPRGLAESSSTETQYF